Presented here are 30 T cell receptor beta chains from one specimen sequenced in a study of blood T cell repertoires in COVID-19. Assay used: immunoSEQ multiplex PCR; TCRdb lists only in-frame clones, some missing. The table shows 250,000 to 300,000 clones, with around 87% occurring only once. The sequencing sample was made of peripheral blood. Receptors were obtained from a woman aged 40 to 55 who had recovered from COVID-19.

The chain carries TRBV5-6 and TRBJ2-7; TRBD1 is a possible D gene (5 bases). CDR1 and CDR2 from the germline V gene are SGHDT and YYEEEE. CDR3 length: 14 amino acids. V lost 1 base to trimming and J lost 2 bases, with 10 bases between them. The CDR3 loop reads CASSLSGQPYEQYF. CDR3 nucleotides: TGTGCCAGCAGCTTGTCTGGACAACCCTACGAGCAGTACTTC.

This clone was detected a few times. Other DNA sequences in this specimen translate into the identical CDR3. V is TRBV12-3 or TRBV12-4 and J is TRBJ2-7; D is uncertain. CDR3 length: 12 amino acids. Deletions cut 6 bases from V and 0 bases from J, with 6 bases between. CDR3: CASSRSSYEQYF. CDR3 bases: TGTGCCAGCAGCCGGAGCTCCTACGAGCAGTACTTC.

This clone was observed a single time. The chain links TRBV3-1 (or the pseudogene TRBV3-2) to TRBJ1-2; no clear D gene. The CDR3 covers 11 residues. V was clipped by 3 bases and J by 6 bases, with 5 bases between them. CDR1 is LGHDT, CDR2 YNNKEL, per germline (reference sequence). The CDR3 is CASSHYDGYTF. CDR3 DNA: TGTGCCAGCAGCCACTACGATGGCTACACCTTC.

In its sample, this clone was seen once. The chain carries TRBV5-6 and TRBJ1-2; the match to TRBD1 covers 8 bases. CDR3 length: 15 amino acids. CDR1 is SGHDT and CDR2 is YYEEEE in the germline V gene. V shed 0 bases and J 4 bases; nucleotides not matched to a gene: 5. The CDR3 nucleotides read TGTGCCAGCAGCTTGGGCCCGACAGGGGCCTATGGCTACACCTTC. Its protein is CASSLGPTGAYGYTF.

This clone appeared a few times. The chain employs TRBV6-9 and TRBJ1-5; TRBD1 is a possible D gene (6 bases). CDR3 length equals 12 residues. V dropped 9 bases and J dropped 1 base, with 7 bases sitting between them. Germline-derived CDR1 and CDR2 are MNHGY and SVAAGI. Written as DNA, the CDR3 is TGTGCCAGAACAGGGAGCAATCAGCCCCAGCATTTT. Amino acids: CARTGSNQPQHF.

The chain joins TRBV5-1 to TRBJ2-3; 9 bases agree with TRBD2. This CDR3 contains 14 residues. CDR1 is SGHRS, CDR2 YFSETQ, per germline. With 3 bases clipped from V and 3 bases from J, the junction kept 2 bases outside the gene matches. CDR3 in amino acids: CASSYSGGTDTQYF. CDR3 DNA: TGCGCCAGCAGCTATAGCGGGGGTACAGATACGCAGTATTTT.

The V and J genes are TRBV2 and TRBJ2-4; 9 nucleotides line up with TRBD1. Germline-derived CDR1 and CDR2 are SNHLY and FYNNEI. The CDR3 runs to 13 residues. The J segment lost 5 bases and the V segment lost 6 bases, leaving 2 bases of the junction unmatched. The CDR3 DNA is TGTGCCAGCAGGGGACAGGGAGAAAACATTCAGTACTTC. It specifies CASRGQGENIQYF.

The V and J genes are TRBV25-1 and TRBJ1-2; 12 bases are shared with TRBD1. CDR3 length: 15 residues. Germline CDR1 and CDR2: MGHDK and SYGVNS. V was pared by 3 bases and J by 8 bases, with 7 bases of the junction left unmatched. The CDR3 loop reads CASSDGTGGRWGYTF. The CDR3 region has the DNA TGTGCCAGCAGTGATGGGACAGGGGGCCGGTGGGGCTACACCTTC.

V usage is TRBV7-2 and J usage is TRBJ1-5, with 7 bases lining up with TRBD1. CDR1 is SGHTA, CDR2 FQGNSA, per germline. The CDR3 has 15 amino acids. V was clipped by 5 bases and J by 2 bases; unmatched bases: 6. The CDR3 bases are TGTGCCAGCAGCCAGAGGCAGGGGGGCAATCAGCCCCAGCATTTT. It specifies CASSQRQGGNQPQHF.

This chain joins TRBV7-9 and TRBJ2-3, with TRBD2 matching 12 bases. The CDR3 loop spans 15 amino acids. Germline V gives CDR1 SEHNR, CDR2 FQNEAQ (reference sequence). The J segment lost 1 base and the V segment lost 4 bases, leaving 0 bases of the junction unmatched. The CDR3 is CASSSSGGGTDTQYF. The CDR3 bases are TGTGCCAGCAGCTCTAGCGGGGGGGGCACAGATACGCAGTATTTT.

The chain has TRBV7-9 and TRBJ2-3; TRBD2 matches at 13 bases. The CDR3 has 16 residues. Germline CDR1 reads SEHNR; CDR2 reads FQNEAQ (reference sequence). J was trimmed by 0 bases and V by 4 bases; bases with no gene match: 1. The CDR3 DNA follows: TGTGCCAGCAGCTCGGGACTAGCGGGGAGCACAGATACGCAGTATTTT. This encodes CASSSGLAGSTDTQYF.

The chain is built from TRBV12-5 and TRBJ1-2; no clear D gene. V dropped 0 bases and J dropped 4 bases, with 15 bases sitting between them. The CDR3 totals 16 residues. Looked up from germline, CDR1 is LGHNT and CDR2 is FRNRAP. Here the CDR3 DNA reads TGTGCTAGTGGTTTGGTATCTAGTAGGCTTGGCTATGGCTACACCTTC. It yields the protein CASGLVSSRLGYGYTF. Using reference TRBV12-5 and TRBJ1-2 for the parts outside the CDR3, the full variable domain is DARVTQTPRHKVTEMGQEVTMRCQPILGHNTVFWYRQTMMQGLELLAYFRNRAPLDDSGMPKDRFSAEMPDATLATLKIQPSEPRDSAVYFCASGLVSSRLGYGYTFGSGTRLTVV.

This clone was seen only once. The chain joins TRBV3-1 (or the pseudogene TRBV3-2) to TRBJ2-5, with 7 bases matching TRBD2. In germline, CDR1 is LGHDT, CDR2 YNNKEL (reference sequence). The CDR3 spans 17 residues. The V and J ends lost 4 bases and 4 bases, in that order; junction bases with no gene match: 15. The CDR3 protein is CASSPWSSSGGRETQYF. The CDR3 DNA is TGTGCCAGCAGCCCCTGGTCCTCTAGCGGAGGCCGAGAGACCCAGTACTTC.

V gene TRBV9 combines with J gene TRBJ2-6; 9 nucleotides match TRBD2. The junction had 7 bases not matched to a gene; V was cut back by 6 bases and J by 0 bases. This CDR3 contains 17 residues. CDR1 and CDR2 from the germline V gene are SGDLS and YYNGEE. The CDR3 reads CASTATSGNSGANVLTF. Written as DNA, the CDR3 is TGTGCCAGCACCGCGACTAGCGGAAACTCTGGGGCCAACGTCCTGACTTTC.

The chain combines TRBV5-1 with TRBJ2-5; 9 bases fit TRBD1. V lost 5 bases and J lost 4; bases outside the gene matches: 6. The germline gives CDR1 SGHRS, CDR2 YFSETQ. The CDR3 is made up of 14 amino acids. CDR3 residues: CASSSRTGAETQYF. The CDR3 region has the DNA TGCGCCAGCAGTAGCAGGACAGGGGCAGAGACCCAGTACTTC.

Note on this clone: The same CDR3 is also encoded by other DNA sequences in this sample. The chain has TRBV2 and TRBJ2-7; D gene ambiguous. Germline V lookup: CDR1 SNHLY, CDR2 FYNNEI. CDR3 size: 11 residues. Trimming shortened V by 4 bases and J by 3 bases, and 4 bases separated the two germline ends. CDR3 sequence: CASSARYEQYF. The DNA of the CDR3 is TGTGCCAGCAGTGCCCGCTACGAGCAGTACTTC.

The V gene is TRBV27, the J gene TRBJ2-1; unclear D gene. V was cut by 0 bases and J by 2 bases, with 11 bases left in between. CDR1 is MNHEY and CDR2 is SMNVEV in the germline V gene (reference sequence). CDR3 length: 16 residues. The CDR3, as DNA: TGTGCCAGCAGTTTATCGATCGGTGGGCCCTACAATGAGCAGTTCTTC. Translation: CASSLSIGGPYNEQFF.

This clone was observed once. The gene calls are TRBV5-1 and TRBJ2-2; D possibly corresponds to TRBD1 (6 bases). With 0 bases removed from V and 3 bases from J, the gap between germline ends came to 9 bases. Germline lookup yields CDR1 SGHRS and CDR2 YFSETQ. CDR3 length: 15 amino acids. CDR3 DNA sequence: TGCGCCAGCAGCTTGGTGGGGGCCGACACCGGGGAGCTGTTTTTT. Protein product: CASSLVGADTGELFF.

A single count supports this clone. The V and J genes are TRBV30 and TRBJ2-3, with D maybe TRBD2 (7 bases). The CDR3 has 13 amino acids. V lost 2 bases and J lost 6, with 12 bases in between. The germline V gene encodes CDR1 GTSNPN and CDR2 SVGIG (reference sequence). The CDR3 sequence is CAWSWGGPDTQYF. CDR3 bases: TGTGCCTGGAGTTGGGGGGGGCCCGATACGCAGTATTTT.

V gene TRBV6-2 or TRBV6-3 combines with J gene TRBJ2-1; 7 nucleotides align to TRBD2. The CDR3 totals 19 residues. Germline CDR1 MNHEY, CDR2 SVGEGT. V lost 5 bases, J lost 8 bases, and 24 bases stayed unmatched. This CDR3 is CASSTPIGPTSRRSDEQFF. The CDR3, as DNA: TGTGCCAGCAGTACACCGATCGGTCCGACTAGCCGAAGGTCCGATGAGCAGTTCTTC.

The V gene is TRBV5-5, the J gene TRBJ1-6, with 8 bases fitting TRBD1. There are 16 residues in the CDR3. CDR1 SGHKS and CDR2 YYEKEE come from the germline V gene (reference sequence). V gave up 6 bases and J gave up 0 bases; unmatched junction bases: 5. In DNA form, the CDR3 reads TGTGCCAGCACCCGGACAGGGAACTCCTATAATTCACCCCTCCACTTT. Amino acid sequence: CASTRTGNSYNSPLHF.

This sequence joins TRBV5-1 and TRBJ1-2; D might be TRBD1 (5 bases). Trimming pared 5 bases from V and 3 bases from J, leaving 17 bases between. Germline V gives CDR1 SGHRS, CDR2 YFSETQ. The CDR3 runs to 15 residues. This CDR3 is CASRVWQGEHYGYTF. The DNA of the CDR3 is TGCGCCAGCAGGGTGTGGCAGGGTGAACACTATGGCTACACCTTC.

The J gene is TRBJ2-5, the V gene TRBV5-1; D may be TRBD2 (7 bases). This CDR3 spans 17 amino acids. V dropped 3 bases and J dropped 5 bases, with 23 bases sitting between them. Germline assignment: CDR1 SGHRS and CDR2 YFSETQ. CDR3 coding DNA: TGCGCCAGCAGCTCCCCCCCTCTCTCGGGGGGCCGGGAGACCCAGTACTTC. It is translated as CASSSPPLSGGRETQYF.

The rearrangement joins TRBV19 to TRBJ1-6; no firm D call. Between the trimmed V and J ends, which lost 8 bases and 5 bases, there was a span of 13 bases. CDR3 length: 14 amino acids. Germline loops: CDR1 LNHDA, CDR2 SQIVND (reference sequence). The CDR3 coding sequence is TGTGCCAGTTTACCGGGTCCCCATAATTCACCCCTCCACTTT. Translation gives CASLPGPHNSPLHF.

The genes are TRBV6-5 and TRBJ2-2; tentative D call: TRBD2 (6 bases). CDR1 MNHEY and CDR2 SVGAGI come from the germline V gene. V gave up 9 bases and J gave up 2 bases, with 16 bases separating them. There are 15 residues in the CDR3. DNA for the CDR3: TGTGCCAGTGGCCGCGGGACCCCAAACACCGGGGAGCTGTTTTTT. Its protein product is CASGRGTPNTGELFF.

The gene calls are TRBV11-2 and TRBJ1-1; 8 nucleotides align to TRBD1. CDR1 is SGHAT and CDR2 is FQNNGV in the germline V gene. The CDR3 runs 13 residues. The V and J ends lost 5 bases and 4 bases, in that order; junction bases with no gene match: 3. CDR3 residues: CASSLGTGTEAFF. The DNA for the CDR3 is TGTGCCAGCAGCCTCGGGACAGGCACTGAAGCTTTCTTT.

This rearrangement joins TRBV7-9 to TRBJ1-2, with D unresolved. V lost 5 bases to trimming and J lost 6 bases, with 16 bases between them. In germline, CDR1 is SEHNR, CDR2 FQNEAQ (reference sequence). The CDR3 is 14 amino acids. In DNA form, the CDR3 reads TGTGCCAGCAGCCCAACGAGTGGAGGAGATGGCTACACCTTC. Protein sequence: CASSPTSGGDGYTF.

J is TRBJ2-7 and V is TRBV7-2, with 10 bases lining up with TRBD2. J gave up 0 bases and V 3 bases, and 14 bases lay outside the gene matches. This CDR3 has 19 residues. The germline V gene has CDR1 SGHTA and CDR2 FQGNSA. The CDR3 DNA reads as TGTGCCAGCAGCTTGGCCGCTAGCGGGGGTGCCCTCGGCTCCTACGAGCAGTACTTC. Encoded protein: CASSLAASGGALGSYEQYF.

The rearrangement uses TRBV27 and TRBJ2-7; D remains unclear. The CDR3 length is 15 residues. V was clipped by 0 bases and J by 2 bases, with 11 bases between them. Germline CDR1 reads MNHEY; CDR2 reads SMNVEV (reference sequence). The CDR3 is CASSLSAATTYEQYF. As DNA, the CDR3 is TGTGCCAGCAGTTTATCGGCGGCCACAACCTACGAGCAGTACTTC.

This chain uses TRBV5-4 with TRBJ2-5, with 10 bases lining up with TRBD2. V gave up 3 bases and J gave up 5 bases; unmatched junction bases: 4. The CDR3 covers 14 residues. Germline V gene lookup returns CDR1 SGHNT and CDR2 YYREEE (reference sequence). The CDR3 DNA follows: TGTGCCAGCAGCTGGACGGGACTAGCGGAGACCCAGTACTTC. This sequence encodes CASSWTGLAETQYF.